One and the same sample provided the 10 T cell receptor beta chains below, sequenced in a study of blood T cell repertoires in COVID-19. Produced via immunoSEQ multiplex PCR; TCRdb's table is partial and in-frame only. The repertoire holds about 150,000 clones, with roughly four fifths as singletons. The material sequenced was peripheral blood. Receptor source: a human donor with acute or convalescent COVID-19. The donor label of this sample is uncertain.

The chain links TRBV3-1 (or the pseudogene TRBV3-2) to TRBJ2-5; 10 nucleotides line up with TRBD1. This CDR3 is 16 amino acids long. Germline CDR1 and CDR2: LGHDT and YNNKEL (reference sequence). Losses at the gene ends were 4 bases for V and 1 base for J; bases not matched to a gene: 6. The CDR3, as DNA: TGTGCCAGCAGCCCTTTCAGGGACAGGGGCCAAGAGACCCAGTACTTC. Translating gives CASSPFRDRGQETQYF.

The chain has TRBV7-9 and TRBJ1-1; D is perhaps TRBD1 (6 bases). Germline CDR1 and CDR2: SEHNR and FQNEAQ (reference sequence). V shed 6 bases and J shed 2 bases, with 10 bases lying between them. This CDR3 has 13 residues. The CDR3, as DNA: TGTGCCAGCAGTACACAGGGCAACACTGAAGCTTTCTTT. As protein: CASSTQGNTEAFF.

The chain recombines TRBV15 with TRBJ1-2, with TRBD1 as a possible D gene (5 bases). The ends were cut back, 0 bases at V and 9 bases at J, with 14 bases in the middle. The germline V gene has CDR1 LNHNV and CDR2 YYDKDF (reference sequence). The CDR3 has 14 amino acids. This CDR3 is CATSRDRGNPRYTF. DNA for the CDR3: TGTGCCACCAGCAGAGATCGGGGGAACCCTCGCTACACCTTC.

As DNA, the CDR3 is TGTGCCAGCAGCTTAGGAGGGACAGCCTTGTGGGGCTACACCTTC. Its translation: CASSLGGTALWGYTF. V is TRBV7-9 and J is TRBJ1-2; 7 bases agree with TRBD1. The germline V gene has CDR1 SEHNR and CDR2 FQNEAQ (reference sequence). With V trimmed by 1 base and J by 8 bases, 10 bases remained unmatched. This CDR3 comprises 15 residues. Drawing the rest from reference TRBV7-9 and TRBJ1-2, the complete variable domain is DTGVSQNPRHKITKRGQNVTFRCDPISEHNRLYWYRQTLGQGPEFLTYFQNEAQLEKSRLLSDRFSAERPKGSFSTLEIQRTEQGDSAMYLCASSLGGTALWGYTFGSGTRLTVV.

V usage is TRBV5-1 and J usage is TRBJ2-1, with D perhaps TRBD1 (6 bases). Germline values: CDR1 SGHRS, CDR2 YFSETQ. The V gene lost 2 bases and the J gene lost 6 bases, with 18 bases spanning the gap. The CDR3 is made up of 16 amino acids. For the CDR3, the DNA is TGCGCCAGCAGCTTTACAGGGAGTGGGGGCGGCAATGAGCAGTTCTTC. As protein: CASSFTGSGGGNEQFF.

The gene calls are TRBV5-1 and TRBJ1-3; tentatively, D is TRBD1 (6 bases). V lost 0 bases to trimming and J lost 4 bases, with 11 bases between them. The CDR3 sequence is 15 residues long. The germline gives CDR1 SGHRS, CDR2 YFSETQ. The CDR3 region has the DNA TGCGCCAGCAGCTTGGGGGCAGGGGAAGGAAACACCATATATTTT. This encodes CASSLGAGEGNTIYF.

The chain carries TRBV30 and TRBJ1-5; tentative D call: TRBD1 (5 bases). The germline V and J ends were trimmed by 2 bases and 4 bases, with 9 bases remaining between them. The CDR3 covers 13 residues. CDR1 and CDR2 (germline): GTSNPN, SVGIG (reference sequence). CDR3 coding DNA: TGTGCCTGGAGTACAGGTCCGAATCAGCCCCAGCATTTT. Translating it yields CAWSTGPNQPQHF. The full variable domain, completed using reference TRBV30 and TRBJ1-5, is SQTIHQWPATLVQPVGSPLSLECTVEGTSNPNLYWYRQAAGRGLQLLFYSVGIGQISSEVPQNLSASRPQDRQFILSSKKLLLSDSGFYLCAWSTGPNQPQHFGDGTRLSIL.

This clone was seen only a few times. V is TRBV19 and J is TRBJ2-5; D might be TRBD1 (6 bases). Trimming removed 8 bases from V and 0 bases from J, with 13 bases in between. CDR3 size: 14 residues. CDR1 LNHDA and CDR2 SQIVND come from the germline V gene (reference sequence). CDR3 coding DNA: TGTGCCAGTTCTTCAGGGGCGGACCAAGAGACCCAGTACTTC. It specifies CASSSGADQETQYF.

This clone was seen only once. The chain employs TRBV4-3 and TRBJ1-4; D is uncertain. V shed 1 base and J shed 0 bases, with 9 bases lying between them. The CDR3 runs to 16 residues. The germline V gene encodes CDR1 LGHNA and CDR2 YSLEER. The CDR3 reads CASSQVLQATNEKLFF. The CDR3 DNA sequence: TGCGCCAGCAGCCAAGTCTTACAAGCAACTAATGAAAAACTGTTTTTT.

V gene TRBV6-1 combines with J gene TRBJ2-2; TRBD1 matches at 10 bases. Per the germline V gene, CDR1 is MNHNS and CDR2 is SASEGT. The J segment lost 6 bases and the V segment lost 4 bases, leaving 14 bases of the junction unmatched. The CDR3 runs 18 residues. Here the CDR3 reads CASSVVSSTGGAAGELFF. Here the CDR3 DNA reads TGTGCCAGCAGTGTTGTTTCTTCGACAGGGGGCGCCGCCGGGGAGCTGTTTTTT.